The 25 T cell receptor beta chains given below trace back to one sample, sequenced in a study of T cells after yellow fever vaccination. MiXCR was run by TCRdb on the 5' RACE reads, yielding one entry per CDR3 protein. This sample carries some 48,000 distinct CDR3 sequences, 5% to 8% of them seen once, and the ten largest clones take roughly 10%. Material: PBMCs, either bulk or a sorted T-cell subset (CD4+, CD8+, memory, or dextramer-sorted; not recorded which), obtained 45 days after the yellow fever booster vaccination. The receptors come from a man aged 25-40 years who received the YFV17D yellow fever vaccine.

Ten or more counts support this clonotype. DNA for the CDR3: TGTGCCAGCAGTCCCACGGGACAGTACCAAGAGACCCAGTACTTC. This translates into CASSPTGQYQETQYF. V gene TRBV12-3 or TRBV12-4 combines with J gene TRBJ2-5; 7 bases align to TRBD1. The CDR3 covers 15 residues. Germline trimming cut 5 bases from V and 0 bases from J; bases unmatched to any gene: 6.

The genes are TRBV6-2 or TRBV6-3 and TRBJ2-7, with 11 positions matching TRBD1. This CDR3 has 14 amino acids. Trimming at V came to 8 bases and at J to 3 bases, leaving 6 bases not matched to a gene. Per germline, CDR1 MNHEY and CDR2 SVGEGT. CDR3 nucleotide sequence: TGTGCCAGCCATGGACAGGGGGCCCTCTACGAGCAGTACTTC. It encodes CASHGQGALYEQYF.

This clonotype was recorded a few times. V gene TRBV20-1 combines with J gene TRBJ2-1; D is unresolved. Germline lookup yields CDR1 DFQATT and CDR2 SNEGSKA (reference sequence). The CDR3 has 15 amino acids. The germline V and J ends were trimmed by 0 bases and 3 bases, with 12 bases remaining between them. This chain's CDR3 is CSARDVPRDYNEQFF. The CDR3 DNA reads TGCAGTGCTAGAGATGTTCCGCGAGACTACAATGAGCAGTTCTTC.

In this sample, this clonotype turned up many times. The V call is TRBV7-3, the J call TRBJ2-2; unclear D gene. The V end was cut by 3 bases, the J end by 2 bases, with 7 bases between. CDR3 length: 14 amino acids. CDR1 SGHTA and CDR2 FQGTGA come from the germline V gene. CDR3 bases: TGTGCCAGCAGCTTGGACGGCAACACCGGGGAGCTGTTTTTT. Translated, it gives CASSLDGNTGELFF.

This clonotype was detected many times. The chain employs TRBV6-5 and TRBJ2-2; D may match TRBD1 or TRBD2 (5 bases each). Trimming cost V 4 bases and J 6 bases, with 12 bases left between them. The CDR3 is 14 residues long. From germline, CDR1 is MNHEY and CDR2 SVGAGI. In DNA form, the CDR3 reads TGTGCCAGCAGTTCCGCTTTGGGGGCCGGGGAGCTGTTTTTT. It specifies CASSSALGAGELFF.

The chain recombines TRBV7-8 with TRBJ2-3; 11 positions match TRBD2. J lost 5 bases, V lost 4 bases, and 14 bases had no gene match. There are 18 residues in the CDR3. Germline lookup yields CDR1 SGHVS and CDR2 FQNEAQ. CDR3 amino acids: CASSSGLAGGIMQDTQYF. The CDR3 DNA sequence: TGTGCCAGCAGCTCAGGACTAGCGGGTGGAATCATGCAAGATACGCAGTATTTT.

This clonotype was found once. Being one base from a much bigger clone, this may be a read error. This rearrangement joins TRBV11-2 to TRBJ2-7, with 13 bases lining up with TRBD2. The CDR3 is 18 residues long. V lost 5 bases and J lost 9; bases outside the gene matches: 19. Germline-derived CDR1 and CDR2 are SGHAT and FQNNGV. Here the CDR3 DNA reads TGTGCCAGCAGCACCTACGGGACTAGCGGGAAATTTCCACATACGCAGTACTTC. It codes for CASSTYGTSGKFPHTQYF.

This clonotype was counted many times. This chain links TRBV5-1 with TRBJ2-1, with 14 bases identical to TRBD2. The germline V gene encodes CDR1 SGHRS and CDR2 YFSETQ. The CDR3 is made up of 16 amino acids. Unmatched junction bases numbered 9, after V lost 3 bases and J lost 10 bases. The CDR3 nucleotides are TGCGCCAGCAGCTCCACCGGGACTAGCGGGAGTGGAGAGCAGTTCTTC. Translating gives CASSSTGTSGSGEQFF.

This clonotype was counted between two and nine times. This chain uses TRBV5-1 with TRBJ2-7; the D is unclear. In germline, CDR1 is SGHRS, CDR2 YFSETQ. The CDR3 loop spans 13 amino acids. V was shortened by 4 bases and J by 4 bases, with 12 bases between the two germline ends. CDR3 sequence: CASSRTDGYEQYF. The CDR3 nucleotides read TGCGCCAGCAGCAGGACGGACGGTTACGAGCAGTACTTC.

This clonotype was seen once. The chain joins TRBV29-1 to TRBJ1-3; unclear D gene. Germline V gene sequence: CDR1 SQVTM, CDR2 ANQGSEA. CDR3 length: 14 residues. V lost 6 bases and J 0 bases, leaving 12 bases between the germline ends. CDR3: CSVLVAYSGNTIYF. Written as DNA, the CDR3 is TGCAGCGTCTTGGTCGCGTACTCTGGAAACACCATATATTTT.

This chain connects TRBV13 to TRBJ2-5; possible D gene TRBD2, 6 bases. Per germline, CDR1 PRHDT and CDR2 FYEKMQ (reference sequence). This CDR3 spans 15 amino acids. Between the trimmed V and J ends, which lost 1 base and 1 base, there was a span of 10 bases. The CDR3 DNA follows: TGTGCCAGCAGCTTAGCCACGACTAGCCAAGAGACCCAGTACTTC. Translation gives CASSLATTSQETQYF. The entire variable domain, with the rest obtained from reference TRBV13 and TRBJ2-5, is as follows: AAGVIQSPRHLIKEKRETATLKCYPIPRHDTVYWYQQGPGQDPQFLISFYEKMQSDKGSIPDRFSAQQFSDYHSELNMSSLELGDSALYFCASSLATTSQETQYFGPGTRLLVL.

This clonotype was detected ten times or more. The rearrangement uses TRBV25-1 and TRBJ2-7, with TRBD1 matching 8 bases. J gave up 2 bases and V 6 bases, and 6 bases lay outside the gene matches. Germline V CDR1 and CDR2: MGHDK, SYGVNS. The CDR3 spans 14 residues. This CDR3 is CASRKTGEAYEQYF. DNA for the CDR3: TGTGCCAGCAGAAAGACAGGGGAGGCCTACGAGCAGTACTTC.

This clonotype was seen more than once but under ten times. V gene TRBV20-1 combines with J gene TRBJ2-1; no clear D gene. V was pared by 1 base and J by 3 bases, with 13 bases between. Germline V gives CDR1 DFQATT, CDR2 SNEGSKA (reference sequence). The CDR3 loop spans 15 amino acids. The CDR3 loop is CSARGSRSFYNEQFF. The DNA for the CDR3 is TGCAGTGCTAGAGGGTCCCGTTCTTTCTACAATGAGCAGTTCTTC.

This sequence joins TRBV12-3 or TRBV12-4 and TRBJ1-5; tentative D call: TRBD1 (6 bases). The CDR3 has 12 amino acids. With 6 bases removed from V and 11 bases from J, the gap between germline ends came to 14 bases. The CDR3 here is CASRLTGSAQHF. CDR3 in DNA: TGTGCCAGCAGGCTCACAGGGTCGGCCCAGCATTTT.

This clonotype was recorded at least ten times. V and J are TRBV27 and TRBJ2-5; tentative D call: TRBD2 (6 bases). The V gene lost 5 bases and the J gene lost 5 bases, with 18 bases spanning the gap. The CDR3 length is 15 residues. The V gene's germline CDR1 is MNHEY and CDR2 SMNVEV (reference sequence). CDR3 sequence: CASSAGGGRVETQYF. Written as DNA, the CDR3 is TGTGCCAGCAGTGCCGGGGGTGGCAGGGTGGAGACCCAGTACTTC.

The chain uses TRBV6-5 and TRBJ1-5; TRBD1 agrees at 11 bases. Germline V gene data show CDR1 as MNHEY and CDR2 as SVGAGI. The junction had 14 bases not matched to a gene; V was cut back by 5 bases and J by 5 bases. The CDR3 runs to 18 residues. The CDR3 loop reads CASSPLQGTGGPYQPQHF. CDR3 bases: TGTGCCAGCAGTCCGCTCCAGGGGACAGGGGGTCCCTATCAGCCCCAGCATTTT.

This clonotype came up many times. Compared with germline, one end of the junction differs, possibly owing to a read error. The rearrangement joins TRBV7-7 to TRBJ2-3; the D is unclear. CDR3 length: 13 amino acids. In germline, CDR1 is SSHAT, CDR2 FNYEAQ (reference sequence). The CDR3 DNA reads TGTGCTAGCAGCGCCGGAAACACAGATACGCAGTATTTT. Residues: CASSAGNTDTQYF.

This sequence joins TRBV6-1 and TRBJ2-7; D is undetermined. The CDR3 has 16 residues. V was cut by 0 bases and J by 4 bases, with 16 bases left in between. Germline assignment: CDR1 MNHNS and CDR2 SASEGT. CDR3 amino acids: CASSEAIGKRSYEQYF. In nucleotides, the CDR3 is TGTGCCAGCAGTGAAGCGATAGGAAAACGTTCATACGAGCAGTACTTC.

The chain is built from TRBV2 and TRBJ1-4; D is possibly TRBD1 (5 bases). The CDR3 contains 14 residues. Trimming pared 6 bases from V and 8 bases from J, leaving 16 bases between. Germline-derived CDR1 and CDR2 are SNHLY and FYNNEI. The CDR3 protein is CASRPGTAQEKLFF. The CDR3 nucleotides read TGTGCCAGCAGACCCGGGACGGCTCAAGAAAAACTGTTTTTT.

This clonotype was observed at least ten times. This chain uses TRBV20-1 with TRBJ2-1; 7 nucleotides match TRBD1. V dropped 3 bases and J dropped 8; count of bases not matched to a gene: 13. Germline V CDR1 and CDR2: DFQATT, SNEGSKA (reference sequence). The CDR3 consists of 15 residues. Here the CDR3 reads CSASFPGQSMHEQFF. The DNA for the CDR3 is TGCAGTGCTAGCTTTCCGGGACAGAGTATGCATGAGCAGTTCTTC.

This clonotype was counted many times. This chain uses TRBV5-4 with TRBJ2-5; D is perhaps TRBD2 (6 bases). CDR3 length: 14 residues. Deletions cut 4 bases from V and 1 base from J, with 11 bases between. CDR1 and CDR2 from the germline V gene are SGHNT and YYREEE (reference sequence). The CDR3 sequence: CASSRAEGQETQYF. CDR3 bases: TGTGCCAGCAGCCGAGCGGAGGGCCAAGAGACCCAGTACTTC.

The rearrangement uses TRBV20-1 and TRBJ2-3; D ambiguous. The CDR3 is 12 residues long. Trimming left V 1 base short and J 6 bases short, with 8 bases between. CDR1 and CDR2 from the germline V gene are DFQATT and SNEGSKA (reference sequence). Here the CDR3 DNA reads TGCAGTGCTAGAGGGGTCGCTGATACGCAGTATTTT. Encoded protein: CSARGVADTQYF.

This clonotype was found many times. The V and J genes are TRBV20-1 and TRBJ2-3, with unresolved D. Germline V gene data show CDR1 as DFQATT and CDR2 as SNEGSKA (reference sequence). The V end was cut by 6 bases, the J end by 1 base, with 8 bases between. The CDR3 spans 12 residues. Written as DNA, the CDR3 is TGCAGTGCCGAAAGCGGCACAGATACGCAGTATTTT. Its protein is CSAESGTDTQYF.

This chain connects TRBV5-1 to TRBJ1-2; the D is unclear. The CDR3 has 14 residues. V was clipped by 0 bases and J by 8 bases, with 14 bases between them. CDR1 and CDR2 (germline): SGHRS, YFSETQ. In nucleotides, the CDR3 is TGCGCCAGCAGCTTGGATGTTGGGGTTTGGGGCTACACCTTC. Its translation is CASSLDVGVWGYTF. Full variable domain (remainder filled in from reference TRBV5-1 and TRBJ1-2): KAGVTQTPRYLIKTRGQQVTLSCSPISGHRSVSWYQQTPGQGLQFLFEYFSETQRNKGNFPGRFSGRQFSNSRSEMNVSTLELGDSALYLCASSLDVGVWGYTFGSGTRLTVV.

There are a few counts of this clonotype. The CDR3 spells CASSMGLAGAYEQYF. Written as DNA, the CDR3 is TGTGCCAGCAGCATGGGACTAGCGGGAGCTTACGAGCAGTACTTC. The rearrangement uses TRBV11-2 and TRBJ2-7; 14 bases fit TRBD2. Germline CDR1 SGHAT, CDR2 FQNNGV. The CDR3 spans 15 residues. The V segment lost 5 bases and the J segment 4 bases; nucleotides outside the gene matches: 4.